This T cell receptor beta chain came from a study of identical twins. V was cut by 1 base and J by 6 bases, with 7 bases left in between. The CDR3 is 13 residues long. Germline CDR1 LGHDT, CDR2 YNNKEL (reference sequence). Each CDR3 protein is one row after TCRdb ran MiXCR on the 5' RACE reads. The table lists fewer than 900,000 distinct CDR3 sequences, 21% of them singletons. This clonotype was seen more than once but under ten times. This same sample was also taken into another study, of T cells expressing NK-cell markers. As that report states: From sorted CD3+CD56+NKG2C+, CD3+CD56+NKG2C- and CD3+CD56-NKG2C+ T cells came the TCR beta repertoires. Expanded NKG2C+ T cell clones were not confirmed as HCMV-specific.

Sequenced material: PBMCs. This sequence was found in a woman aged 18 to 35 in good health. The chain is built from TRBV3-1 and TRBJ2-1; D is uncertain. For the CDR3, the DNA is TGTGCCAGCAGCCAAGGAGTAGGCAATGAGCAGTTCTTC. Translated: CASSQGVGNEQFF.